The 3 T cell receptor beta chains given below trace back to one sample, sequenced in a study of T cells in Graves' hyperthyroidism and ophthalmopathy. Authors of the study amplified TCR beta CDR3 regions from RNA transcripts. During a first-round RT-PCR of the TCR CDR3, the HTBI primer set was used. Each CDR3 protein gets one entry after TCRdb re-called the multiplex PCR reads with MiXCR. The repertoire holds fewer than 500,000 distinct CDR3 sequences, with roughly 14% as singletons. Source material: blood. These receptors originate from a man between 25 and 39 years old with Graves' hyperthyroidism that later progressed to Graves' ophthalmopathy.

V is TRBV5-1 and J is TRBJ2-5; 7 bases match TRBD1. From germline, CDR1 is SGHRS and CDR2 YFSETQ. The CDR3 spans 16 residues. Trimming removed 2 bases from V and 5 bases from J; junction bases left unmatched: 12. CDR3 in amino acids: CASSLALTGDVETQYF. CDR3 DNA sequence: TGCGCCAGCAGCTTAGCACTTACAGGGGATGTTGAGACCCAGTACTTC.

This clonotype was seen a handful of times. V and J are TRBV5-4 and TRBJ2-7; possibly TRBD2 for D (6 bases). Germline V gene data show CDR1 as SGHNT and CDR2 as YYREEE (reference sequence). The V end lost 1 base, the J end lost 5 bases, and 13 bases lay between the germline ends. The CDR3 extends over 14 amino acids. In DNA form, the CDR3 reads TGTGCCAGCAGCTTGAACGGGGGTAGCCACGAGCAGTACTTC. Protein sequence: CASSLNGGSHEQYF.

This clonotype was recorded at least ten times. The chain recombines TRBV28 with TRBJ1-6; 9 bases are a match to TRBD1. The germline V gene encodes CDR1 MDHEN and CDR2 SYDVKM. The CDR3 spans 13 residues. The V and J ends lost 5 bases and 9 bases, in that order; junction bases with no gene match: 2. The CDR3 coding sequence is TGTGCCAGCAGTCGGACAGGGGTTTCACCCCTCCACTTT. Translating it yields CASSRTGVSPLHF. The entire variable domain, with the rest obtained from reference TRBV28 and TRBJ1-6, is as follows: DVKVTQSSRYLVKRTGEKVFLECVQDMDHENMFWYRQDPGLGLRLIYFSYDVKMKEKGDIPEGYSVSREKKERFSLILESASTNQTSMYLCASSRTGVSPLHFGNGTRLTVT.